This T cell receptor (beta chain) was identified during a study of T cell repertoires in cytomegalovirus infection. Across the whole study: CMV infection and matching HLA type were both indicated by public TCR beta signatures. Findings and caveats of the study: CMV-specific TCR beta clonotypes restricted by HLA-C dominated the ex vivo response.

TCRdb fed the reads into MiXCR, producing one record per CDR3 protein. The table includes more than 400,000 distinct CDR3 sequences, around 27% detected once. This clonotype has only a few counts. The target antigen is unknown. The CDR3 runs 12 residues. The germline V gene encodes CDR1 SGHNT and CDR2 YYREEE (reference sequence). V lost 4 bases to trimming and J lost 7 bases, with 9 bases between them. The specimen sequenced was PBMCs. The genes are TRBV5-4 and TRBJ2-1; D not certain. This receptor was obtained from a human donor in good health (CMV status not recorded). Some clones in this sample may be carry-over from other donors' samples. The CDR3 sequence is CASSATLNEQFF. DNA of the CDR3: TGTGCCAGCAGCGCGACCTTGAATGAGCAGTTCTTC.